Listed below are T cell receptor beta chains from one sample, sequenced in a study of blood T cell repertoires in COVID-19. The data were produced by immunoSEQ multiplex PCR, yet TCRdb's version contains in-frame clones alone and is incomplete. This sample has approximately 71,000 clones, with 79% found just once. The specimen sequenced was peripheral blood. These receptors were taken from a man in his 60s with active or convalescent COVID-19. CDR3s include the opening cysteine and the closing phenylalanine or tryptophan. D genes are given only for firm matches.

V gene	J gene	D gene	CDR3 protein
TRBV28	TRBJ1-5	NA	CASSFIAGNIQPQHF
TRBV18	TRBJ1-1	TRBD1	CASSPNPGQGAFF
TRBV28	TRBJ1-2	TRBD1	CASNRRQGRYGYTF
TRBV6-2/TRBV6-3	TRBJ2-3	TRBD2	CASSSRPAGEGTDTQYF
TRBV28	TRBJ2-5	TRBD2	CASHLGGMGETQYF
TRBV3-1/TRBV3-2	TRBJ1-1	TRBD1	CASSGTGGTEAFF
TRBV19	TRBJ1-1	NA	CASSPQGKGREAFF
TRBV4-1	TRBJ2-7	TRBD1	CASSLRDRVGEQYF
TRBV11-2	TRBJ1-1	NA	CASSFSTDTEAFF
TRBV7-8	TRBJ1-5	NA	CASSPDRSNQPQHF
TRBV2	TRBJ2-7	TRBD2	CASSLLAGTYEQYF
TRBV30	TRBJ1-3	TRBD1	CAWHKDRVSGNTIYF
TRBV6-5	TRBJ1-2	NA	CASSYSSLQGNYGYTF
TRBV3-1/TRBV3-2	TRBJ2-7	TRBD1	CASSPRDRAGEQYF
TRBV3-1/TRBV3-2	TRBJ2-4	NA	CASSPPERLNIQYF
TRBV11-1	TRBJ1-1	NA	CASSLASQTEAFF
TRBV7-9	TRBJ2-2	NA	CASTLSGTGELFF
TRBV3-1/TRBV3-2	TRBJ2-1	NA	CASSHINEQFF
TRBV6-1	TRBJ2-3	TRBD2	CASSEPVRGITTDTQYF
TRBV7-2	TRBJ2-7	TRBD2	CASSFSGVSYEQYF
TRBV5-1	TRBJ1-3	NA	CASSLGWTSIGNTIYF
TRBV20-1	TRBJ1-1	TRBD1	CSASTGDGNTEAFF
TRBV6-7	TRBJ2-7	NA	CASSYSGRVKYSYF
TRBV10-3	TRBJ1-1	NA	CAISEIFGEEAFF
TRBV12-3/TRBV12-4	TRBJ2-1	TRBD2	CASSTGLNNEQFF
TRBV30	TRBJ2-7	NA	CAWSPTGFNEQYF
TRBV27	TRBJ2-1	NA	CASRTFQGGYNEQFF
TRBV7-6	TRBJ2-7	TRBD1	CASSLATGGKSEQYF
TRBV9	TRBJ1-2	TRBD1	CASSVRDRGDGYTF
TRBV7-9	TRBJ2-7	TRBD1	CASSFRTDRGGEQYF
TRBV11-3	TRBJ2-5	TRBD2	CASSRTSGGGETQYF
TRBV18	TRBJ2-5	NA	CASSPETQETQYF
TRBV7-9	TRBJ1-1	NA	CASSIRDTEAFF
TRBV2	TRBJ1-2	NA	CASSFFSGTTYGYTF
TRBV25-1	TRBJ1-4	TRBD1	CASSEYRITGVDEKLFF
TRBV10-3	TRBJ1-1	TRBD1	CAIKPGTGGEEAFF
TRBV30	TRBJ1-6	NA	CAWRAAVWRSLHSPLHF
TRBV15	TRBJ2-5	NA	CATSRDLIGMGTQYF
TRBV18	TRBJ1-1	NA	CASSIGENTEAFF
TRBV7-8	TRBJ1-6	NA	CASSPTQGPLHF
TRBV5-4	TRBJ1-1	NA	CASSSIGTEAFF
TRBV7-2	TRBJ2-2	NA	CASSLIGASDAFTGELFF
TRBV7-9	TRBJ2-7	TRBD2	CASSPPRTSGDEQYF
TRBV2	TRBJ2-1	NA	CASTRREGDYNEQFF
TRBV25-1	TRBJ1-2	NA	CASSAWGESYGYTF
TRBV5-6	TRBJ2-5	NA	CASSPGGVETQYF
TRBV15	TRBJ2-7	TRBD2	CATSRDLTSGGVEQYF
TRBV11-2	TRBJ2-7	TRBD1	CASSSSGQGSSYEQYF
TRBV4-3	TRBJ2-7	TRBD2	CASSQGLAGGWNEQYF
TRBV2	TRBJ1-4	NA	CASKGGSPNEKLFF
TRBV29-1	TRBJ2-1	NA	CSGVPGFGDNEQFF
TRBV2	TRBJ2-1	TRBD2	CASRFGLAGGHNEQFF
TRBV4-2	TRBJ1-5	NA	CARGGGDALGQPQHF
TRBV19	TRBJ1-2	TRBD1	CASSIALGQGAGGYTF
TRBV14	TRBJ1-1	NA	CASSQEVSSPEAFF
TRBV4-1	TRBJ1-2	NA	CASSQEGLVLADGYTF
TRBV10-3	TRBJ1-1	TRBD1	CAIGRTGLPTEAFF
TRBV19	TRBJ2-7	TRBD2	CASSMDSGGPSYEQYF
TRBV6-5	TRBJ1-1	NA	CASSRGHEAFF
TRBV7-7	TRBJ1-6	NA	CASSFSQRFPHSPLHF